This entry features one TCR beta chain sequence. Its antigen is unknown. TCRdb re-derived calls from the reads in MiXCR, one entry per CDR3 protein. This table has approximately 89,000 distinct CDR3 sequences, approximately 30% appearing once. These data come from a study of T cell repertoires in cytomegalovirus infection. Looking at the study overall: As its CMV epitopes, the study selected recently identified HLA-C-restricted and well-studied HLA-B-restricted targets. Indications of both CMV infection and matching HLA type were provided by public TCR beta signatures.

The CDR3 length is 14 residues. V dropped 1 base and J dropped 1 base, with 7 bases sitting between them. Per the germline V gene, CDR1 is MNHEY and CDR2 is SVGAGI. Points from the study as a whole: Based on cumulative public TCR beta family frequency, carriers of CMV plus the relevant HLA were identified. Across the ex vivo response, the dominant clonotypes were HLA-C-restricted CMV-specific TCR beta clonotypes.

The specimen comprised CD8+ T cells from cultured PBMCs, sampled from culture after CMV antigen stimulation. The rearrangement uses TRBV6-5 and TRBJ2-5; TRBD1 might be the D (6 bases). This TCR came from a human donor in good health (CMV status not recorded). Some clones in this sample may be carry-over from other donors' samples. CDR3 region: CASSYLDSQETQYF. The CDR3 coding sequence is TGTGCCAGCAGTTACTTGGACAGCCAAGAGACCCAGTACTTC.